The T cell receptor (beta chain) under discussion was sequenced for a study of shared clonotypes between healthy human individuals. Study-level findings and limits: When naive CD4 clonotypes were compared across a few donors, 5% to 5.5% were shared. Sequencing depth was expected to affect clonotype sharing among donors.

This CDR3 has 14 residues. Trimming took off 1 base at V and 4 bases at J, with 8 bases between the two ends. In germline, CDR1 is SGHAT, CDR2 FQNNGV. This clone was seen more than once but under ten times. Its antigen is unknown. Researchers ran the assay at a deep level. Sequencing used immunoSEQ multiplex PCR; TCRdb keeps in-frame clones, though not all of them. Of around 1.9 million clones listed, just over 90% were seen once; the top ten hold more than 1.5%. Selected positively for CCR7 and CD45RO-negative, naive CD8 cells excluded terminally differentiated effector memory CD45RA+ cells. The chain recombines TRBV11-2 with TRBJ1-5; D remains unclear. Sequenced sample: naive CD8+ T cells from PBMCs. This receptor was identified in a man aged 18 to 35 in good health. Some clones in this sample may be carry-over from other donors' samples. The CDR3: CASSLGPTNQPQHF. The DNA for the CDR3 is TGTGCCAGCAGCTTAGGACCGACGAATCAGCCCCAGCATTTT.